These T cell receptor beta chains were read from a single sample in a study of shared clonotypes between healthy human individuals. Assay: immunoSEQ multiplex PCR; the TCRdb copy retains only in-frame clones and omits some. In the table there are roughly 2.5 million clones, around 90% of which are singletons. Sample: naive CD4+ T cells sorted from blood. Source of these receptors: a man aged 18 to 35 in good health. CDR3s leave out the opening cysteine and the closing phenylalanine or tryptophan. D genes are given only for firm matches.

CDR3 length | D gene | V gene | CDR3 protein
12 | NA | TRBV11-3 | ASSQGGGNTEAF
13 | TRBD2 | TRBV5-4 | ASSLGLAEQETQY
14 | TRBD2 | TRBV10-1 | ASSPSGGQFYNEQF
11 | NA | TRBV10-2 | ASRLQGGDTQY
12 | TRBD2 | TRBV4-1 | ASSHPAGGYEQY
14 | NA | TRBV7-8 | ASSLRDSARANVLT
10 | TRBD1 | TRBV2 | ARGRTGIEQY
13 | NA | TRBV13 | ASRSPSSPLGLEY
11 | NA | TRBV6-1 | ASRAGQNTEAF
11 | NA | TRBV27 | ASKPHSTDTQY
14 | NA | TRBV5-1 | ASSLVQGPFNEKLF
14 | TRBD1 | TRBV29-1 | SVEPSDRGRGYGYT
11 | NA | TRBV6-1 | ASTQGFRYEQY
14 | TRBD2 | TRBV10-1 | ASSESQRGGQETQY
12 | NA | TRBV11-2 | ASSPAWYSDEQF
15 | TRBD2 | TRBV4-1 | ASSQESGLAGHNEQF
12 | NA | TRBV28 | ASSLAPSGNTIY
11 | TRBD1 | TRBV12-5 | ASGLGQGKTQY
14 | TRBD1 | TRBV27 | ASSSYLQGSVEKLF
12 | TRBD2 | TRBV7-6 | ASSLLGGGETQY
13 | TRBD1 | TRBV6-5 | ASSLRTGTTTEAF
15 | TRBD2 | TRBV7-2 | ASSLKRGGTGANVLT
11 | TRBD1 | TRBV18 | ASSPNLDREAF
12 | NA | TRBV11-2 | ASSLMVGTETQY
13 | NA | TRBV7-9 | ASSLGRASDSPLH
12 | TRBD1 | TRBV19 | ASSTRQGSETQY
15 | NA | TRBV4-1 | ASSRARTAADYNEQF
14 | NA | TRBV7-9 | ASSLEGGNSNQPQH
13 | NA | TRBV7-2 | ASSPGASTNEKLF
12 | TRBD2 | TRBV29-1 | SVRTSGGSYEQY
10 | NA | TRBV28 | ASATVNTEAF
15 | TRBD2 | TRBV7-2 | ASSPSGRGGSKNIQY
13 | NA | TRBV6-1 | ASSDRQGLTDTQY
13 | TRBD1 | TRBV2 | ASSTGTGTVYEQY
15 | NA | TRBV9 | ASSVEGGKGSGNTIY
13 | NA | TRBV5-4 | ASSLAARGGYGYT
10 | NA | TRBV7-6 | ASSIDSYGYT
11 | TRBD1 | TRBV6-5 | ASRTGGNSPLH
11 | NA | TRBV30 | AWSVTVNEKLF
16 | NA | TRBV12-2 | ASRLAAGSLKSNQPQH
13 | NA | TRBV6-5 | ASSYWGLANEKLF
13 | TRBD1 | TRBV6-5 | ASSYSSTGSQPQH
7 | NA | TRBV21-1 | ASTYEQY
11 | NA | TRBV6-1 | ASSGPGTDTQY
13 | TRBD1 | TRBV6-5 | ASNSGQGVGQPQH
12 | TRBD2 | TRBV5-4 | ASSLVGGQETQY
13 | TRBD1 | TRBV5-1 | ASSFTGGAESPLH
16 | TRBD2 | TRBV27 | ASSLGWGLADSTDTQY
12 | NA | TRBV4-1 | ASSQESKGNGYT
11 | NA | TRBV30 | AWSVRGVGELF
14 | NA | TRBV11-2 | AIGTSGKTGANVLT
12 | NA | TRBV27 | ASSLTGSGNEQF
13 | TRBD2 | TRBV7-2 | ASSSQAGGRETQY
12 | NA | TRBV6-1 | ASSEFIQTKGYT
10 | TRBD1 | TRBV19 | ASSPTGDGYT